The 20 T cell receptor beta chains listed next were all sequenced from one sample in a study of blood T cell repertoires in COVID-19. TCRdb's table, derived via immunoSEQ multiplex PCR, lists solely in-frame clones and lacks some. The sample gives 50,000 to 60,000 clones, 82% of which show up once; over 5.5% is in the top ten. Source material: peripheral blood. The receptors were sampled from a human donor in a cohort sampled during active or convalescent COVID-19.

CDR3 amino acids: CASMQVGTIYF. CDR3 DNA sequence: TGTGCCAGCATGCAGGTGGGCACCATATATTTT. J is TRBJ1-3 and V is TRBV6-5; D remains ambiguous. CDR1 is MNHEY, CDR2 SVGAGI, per germline. CDR3 length: 11 amino acids. Trimming left V 7 bases short and J 9 bases short, with 10 bases between.

This clone was detected only once. This chain connects TRBV4-3 to TRBJ2-2; tentatively, D is TRBD1 (5 bases). V was pared by 0 bases and J by 5 bases, with 10 bases between. Germline CDR1 reads LGHNA; CDR2 reads YSLEER. The CDR3 sequence is 15 residues long. CDR3 sequence (DNA): TGCGCCAGCAGCCAAGATCAGGGAAGTACCGGGGAGCTGTTTTTT. Translating it yields CASSQDQGSTGELFF.

The V call is TRBV30, the J call TRBJ1-5; tentative D call: TRBD1 (6 bases). This CDR3 contains 13 residues. Trimming took 3 bases from V and 5 from J, leaving 11 bases between them. From germline, CDR1 is GTSNPN and CDR2 SVGIG (reference sequence). Here the CDR3 reads CAWRGSGDQPQHF. The CDR3 region has the DNA TGTGCCTGGAGAGGGTCAGGGGATCAGCCCCAGCATTTT.

This clone was found a few times. The chain couples TRBV4-3 to TRBJ1-2; D unresolved. CDR3 length: 13 amino acids. V was trimmed by 0 bases and J by 4 bases, leaving 6 bases between them. The germline V gene encodes CDR1 LGHNA and CDR2 YSLEER. The CDR3: CASSQETLYGYTF. CDR3 sequence (DNA): TGCGCCAGCAGCCAAGAGACTCTCTATGGCTACACCTTC.

The chain uses TRBV7-2 and TRBJ2-1, with 8 positions matching TRBD2. CDR3 length: 14 amino acids. The J segment lost 6 bases and the V segment lost 5 bases, leaving 6 bases of the junction unmatched. Germline V lookup: CDR1 SGHTA, CDR2 FQGNSA. The CDR3 sequence: CASSLRTSINEQFF. The DNA for the CDR3 is TGTGCCAGCAGCCTAAGGACTAGCATCAATGAGCAGTTCTTC.

This clone appeared a single time. The chain uses TRBV29-1 and TRBJ2-2; perhaps TRBD2 as D (7 bases). This CDR3 contains 16 residues. V lost 7 bases, J lost 2 bases, and 20 bases lay in between. Germline CDR1 reads SQVTM; CDR2 reads ANQGSEA. The CDR3 reads CSALGARGLNTGELFF. CDR3 in DNA: TGCAGCGCCCTGGGGGCCAGGGGACTAAACACCGGGGAGCTGTTTTTT.

The rearrangement uses TRBV19 and TRBJ2-7, with a tentative D call TRBD1 (6 bases). The V gene's germline CDR1 is LNHDA and CDR2 SQIVND (reference sequence). The CDR3 sequence is 14 residues long. Trimming took 3 bases from V and 0 from J, leaving 9 bases between them. The CDR3, as DNA: TGTGCCAGTAGTATTACAGGGATCTCCTACGAGCAGTACTTC. Its translation: CASSITGISYEQYF. Supplemented by reference TRBV19 and TRBJ2-7, the full variable domain reads DGGITQSPKYLFRKEGQNVTLSCEQNLNHDAMYWYRQDPGQGLRLIYYSQIVNDFQKGDIAEGYSVSREKKESFPLTVTSAQKNPTAFYLCASSITGISYEQYFGPGTRLTVT.

The J gene is TRBJ1-4, the V gene TRBV19; D possibly corresponds to TRBD1 (5 bases). Germline assignment: CDR1 LNHDA and CDR2 SQIVND (reference sequence). The length of the CDR3 is 13 residues. Trimming left V 7 bases short and J 8 bases short, with 14 bases between. The CDR3 loop reads CASTGDTREKLFF. The DNA of the CDR3 is TGTGCCAGTACGGGGGATACGAGGGAAAAACTGTTTTTT. The full variable domain, completed using reference TRBV19 and TRBJ1-4, is DGGITQSPKYLFRKEGQNVTLSCEQNLNHDAMYWYRQDPGQGLRLIYYSQIVNDFQKGDIAEGYSVSREKKESFPLTVTSAQKNPTAFYLCASTGDTREKLFFGSGTQLSVL.

The rearrangement joins TRBV19 to TRBJ1-4; the D is unclear. This CDR3 is 15 amino acids long. Deletions cut 6 bases from V and 3 bases from J, with 14 bases between. The germline V gene has CDR1 LNHDA and CDR2 SQIVND (reference sequence). In nucleotides, the CDR3 is TGTGCCAGTAGCCCCCGGGAGCTCGCTAATGAAAAACTGTTTTTT. It specifies CASSPRELANEKLFF. Full variable domain (outside the CDR3, taken from reference TRBV19 and TRBJ1-4): DGGITQSPKYLFRKEGQNVTLSCEQNLNHDAMYWYRQDPGQGLRLIYYSQIVNDFQKGDIAEGYSVSREKKESFPLTVTSAQKNPTAFYLCASSPRELANEKLFFGSGTQLSVL.

This sequence joins TRBV10-3 and TRBJ2-3; D may be TRBD1 (6 bases). This CDR3 has 13 residues. The V end was cut by 10 bases, the J end by 2 bases, with 13 bases between. Germline V lookup: CDR1 ENHRY, CDR2 SYGVKD. The CDR3 is CATDGQNTDTQYF. DNA of the CDR3: TGTGCCACCGATGGACAGAACACAGATACGCAGTATTTT.

The chain has TRBV27 and TRBJ1-6; the D gene is possibly TRBD1 (5 bases). CDR3 length: 17 residues. The germline V gene has CDR1 MNHEY and CDR2 SMNVEV (reference sequence). Trimming shortened V by 2 bases and J by 8 bases, and 19 bases separated the two germline ends. CDR3 nucleotides: TGTGCCAGCAGTTTAGGGCCTCAGGGCGGAAGGTATTCACCCCTCCACTTT. Translating it yields CASSLGPQGGRYSPLHF.

This sequence joins TRBV5-4 and TRBJ1-2; TRBD1 matches at 9 bases. The CDR3 contains 15 residues. V lost 2 bases and J lost 5; bases outside the gene matches: 7. The germline CDR1 and CDR2 sequences are SGHNT and YYREEE (reference sequence). CDR3 sequence: CASSLQGATAYGYTF. The CDR3 coding sequence is TGTGCCAGCAGCTTACAGGGGGCTACTGCTTATGGCTACACCTTC. The whole variable domain, filled in from reference TRBV5-4 and TRBJ1-2, reads ETGVTQSPTHLIKTRGQQVTLRCSSQSGHNTVSWYQQALGQGPQFIFQYYREEENGRGNFPPRFSGLQFPNYSSELNVNALELDDSALYLCASSLQGATAYGYTFGSGTRLTVV.

V is TRBV4-1 and J is TRBJ1-2; D not resolved. Looked up from germline, CDR1 is MGHRA and CDR2 is YSYEKL. V lost 0 bases and J 3 bases, leaving 11 bases between the germline ends. There are 15 residues in the CDR3. CDR3 sequence (DNA): TGCGCCAGCAGCCAAGATCCGGGGTCGTACTATGGCTACACCTTC. As protein: CASSQDPGSYYGYTF.

The rearrangement uses TRBV12-3 or TRBV12-4 and TRBJ2-3, with D maybe TRBD1 (5 bases). The germline V and J ends were trimmed by 6 bases and 4 bases, with 8 bases remaining between them. The CDR3 consists of 12 residues. The CDR3 loop is CASRRGADTQYF. The CDR3 DNA reads TGTGCCAGCAGAAGGGGTGCAGATACGCAGTATTTT.

The rearrangement uses TRBV5-6 and TRBJ1-3, with unresolved D. Germline-derived CDR1 and CDR2 are SGHDT and YYEEEE. V was clipped by 0 bases and J by 0 bases, with 7 bases between them. This CDR3 contains 15 residues. CDR3 DNA sequence: TGTGCCAGCAGCTTGGACAGCCTCTCTGGAAACACCATATATTTT. It encodes CASSLDSLSGNTIYF.

The chain links TRBV7-2 to TRBJ2-7; D is unclear. CDR3 size: 13 residues. Germline V gives CDR1 SGHTA, CDR2 FQGNSA. Trimming shortened V by 6 bases and J by 2 bases, and 11 bases separated the two germline ends. The CDR3 DNA follows: TGTGCCAGCAGTCAAACTCAGGCCTACGAGCAGTACTTC. It translates to CASSQTQAYEQYF.

The J gene is TRBJ2-7, the V gene TRBV6-6; TRBD2 matches at 10 bases. The germline CDR1 and CDR2 sequences are MNHNY and SVGAGI (reference sequence). J gave up 2 bases and V 5 bases, and 6 bases lay outside the gene matches. This CDR3 region has 15 residues. The CDR3 is CASSVSGGGTYEQYF. As DNA, the CDR3 is TGTGCCAGCAGTGTGAGCGGGGGGGGAACCTACGAGCAGTACTTC.

A few counts support this clone. The chain uses TRBV4-1 and TRBJ2-5; 7 nucleotides match TRBD2. The germline gives CDR1 MGHRA, CDR2 YSYEKL. Trimming at V came to 3 bases and at J to 0 bases, leaving 7 bases not matched to a gene. The CDR3 is 16 amino acids. Written as DNA, the CDR3 is TGCGCCAGCAGCCACGGGCGGGGGACTCACCAAGAGACCCAGTACTTC. This encodes CASSHGRGTHQETQYF.

In this sample, this clone turned up a few times. V and J are TRBV5-4 and TRBJ2-4; 10 nucleotides match TRBD2. The CDR3 runs to 16 residues. Germline V gives CDR1 SGHNT, CDR2 YYREEE (reference sequence). Unmatched junction bases numbered 2, after V lost 1 base and J lost 1 base. For the CDR3, the DNA is TGTGCCAGCAGCTTGTTTAGCGGGGGGGCCAAAAACATTCAGTACTTC. Translating gives CASSLFSGGAKNIQYF.

The rearrangement joins TRBV21-1 to TRBJ2-7; TRBD1, the D gene given by the table, was not confirmed from the DNA. TRBV21-1 is annotated as a pseudogene. This CDR3 has 18 residues. CDR3 residues: CASSKGGPRGTLSYEQYF. CDR3 bases: TGTGCCAGCAGCAAAGGGGGTCCCAGGGGGACCCTCTCCTACGAGCAGTACTTC.